This is a list of T cell receptor beta chains from one sample in a study of T cells in Graves' hyperthyroidism and ophthalmopathy. TCRdb analysed the multiplex PCR reads with MiXCR anew, one entry per CDR3 protein. The sample lists around 380,000 distinct CDR3 sequences, approximately 13% occurring once. The sequenced material came from blood. The receptor source for this set is a man younger than 45 with Graves' hyperthyroidism that later progressed to Graves' ophthalmopathy. The CDR3 runs from the conserved cysteine through the conserved F or W. Each record gives: CDR3 DNA, CDR3 protein, J gene, clone size, V gene, D gene. A D gene is named only where the DNA matches it firmly. Not every row has a clone size; where given, it reads once, few, many or a size class.

CDR3 DNA: TGTGCCAGCAGCTTGCTGCGGGGGGGGGTTAGTTCCGAGCAGTTCTTC
CDR3 protein: CASSLLRGGVSSEQFF
J gene: TRBJ2-1
clone size: many
V gene: TRBV11-2
D gene: TRBD2

CDR3 DNA: TGTGCCAGCAGCTTCGGGCTAGCGGTGAACAATGAGCAGTTCTTC
CDR3 protein: CASSFGLAVNNEQFF
J gene: TRBJ2-1
clone size: many
V gene: TRBV11-2
D gene: TRBD2

CDR3 DNA: TGTGCCAGCAGTGAAGCAGGGTCGGAAGCTTTCTTT
CDR3 protein: CASSEAGSEAFF
J gene: TRBJ1-1
clone size: many
V gene: TRBV2
D gene: NA

CDR3 DNA: TGTGCCAGCAGCCTGGGGGTGGGCGAGCAGTACTTC
CDR3 protein: CASSLGVGEQYF
J gene: TRBJ2-7
clone size: many
V gene: TRBV12-3/TRBV12-4
D gene: NA

CDR3 DNA: TGTGCCATCAGTGAGGGACAGGGGAATTATGGCTACACCTTC
CDR3 protein: CAISEGQGNYGYTF
J gene: TRBJ1-2
clone size: NA
V gene: TRBV10-3
D gene: TRBD1

CDR3 DNA: TGTGCCAGCAGCCTACTAGGGGAAGATACGCAGTATTTT
CDR3 protein: CASSLLGEDTQYF
J gene: TRBJ2-3
clone size: many
V gene: TRBV11-3
D gene: NA

CDR3 DNA: TGTGCCAGCAGTCCCCGACAGTCCTACAATGAGCAGTTCTTC
CDR3 protein: CASSPRQSYNEQFF
J gene: TRBJ2-1
clone size: many
V gene: TRBV28
D gene: NA

CDR3 DNA: TGTGCCACCAGCAGGGACCGAGGTTCACCCCTCCACTTT
CDR3 protein: CATSRDRGSPLHF
J gene: TRBJ1-6
clone size: many
V gene: TRBV15
D gene: NA

CDR3 DNA: TGTGCCAGCAGCTCCCCCGGGACAGGGCGCGCAACTAATGAAAAACTGTTTTTT
CDR3 protein: CASSSPGTGRATNEKLFF
J gene: TRBJ1-4
clone size: many
V gene: TRBV11-2
D gene: TRBD1

CDR3 DNA: TGCGCCAGCGCCATGGGGGAAAGGAGAGAAAAACTGTTTTTT
CDR3 protein: CASAMGERREKLFF
J gene: TRBJ1-4
clone size: many
V gene: TRBV5-1
D gene: NA

CDR3 DNA: TGTGCCAGCAGCTTTGCGGGGATCACTGAAGCTTTCTTT
CDR3 protein: CASSFAGITEAFF
J gene: TRBJ1-1
clone size: NA
V gene: TRBV5-5
D gene: NA

CDR3 DNA: TGTGCCAGCAGTTTTAGGGCTAAGTACGAGCAGTACTTC
CDR3 protein: CASSFRAKYEQYF
J gene: TRBJ2-7
clone size: many
V gene: TRBV27
D gene: NA

CDR3 DNA: TGTGCCAGCAGCTTAGTGAGTGGTTGGGGACAGCTCTCTGGGGCCAACGTCCTGACTTTC
CDR3 protein: CASSLVSGWGQLSGANVLTF
J gene: TRBJ2-6
clone size: few
V gene: TRBV7-9
D gene: TRBD1

CDR3 DNA: TGTGCCAGCAGTGAAGGAGGTGGGGCTATCGCTGAGACCCAGTACTTC
CDR3 protein: CASSEGGGAIAETQYF
J gene: TRBJ2-5
clone size: NA
V gene: TRBV25-1
D gene: NA

CDR3 DNA: TGCAGACCAAGGGGGCCCTCAGATACGCAGTATTTT
CDR3 protein: CRPRGPSDTQYF
J gene: TRBJ2-3
clone size: many
V gene: TRBV20-1
D gene: TRBD1

CDR3 DNA: TGTGCCTGGGTTCCCCTCAGGCGCCACTCTGGAAACACCATATATTTT
CDR3 protein: CAWVPLRRHSGNTIYF
J gene: TRBJ1-3
clone size: NA
V gene: TRBV30
D gene: NA

CDR3 DNA: TGTGCCAGCAGTACCTTACAAGAGACCCAGTACTTC
CDR3 protein: CASSTLQETQYF
J gene: TRBJ2-5
clone size: many
V gene: TRBV12-3/TRBV12-4
D gene: NA

CDR3 DNA: TGCGCCAGCAGCCAAGAAAAGTGGGCTGGTACAGATACGCAGTATTTT
CDR3 protein: CASSQEKWAGTDTQYF
J gene: TRBJ2-3
clone size: NA
V gene: TRBV4-1
D gene: NA

CDR3 DNA: TGTGCCAGCAGCGGCAGCAATCAGCCCCAGCATTTT
CDR3 protein: CASSGSNQPQHF
J gene: TRBJ1-5
clone size: many
V gene: TRBV7-9
D gene: NA

CDR3 DNA: TGCAGTGCTCTCTTCGGAGAGACCCAGTACTTC
CDR3 protein: CSALFGETQYF
J gene: TRBJ2-5
clone size: many
V gene: TRBV20-1
D gene: NA

CDR3 DNA: TGTGCCGAGGCTCCGGGACGGGGATCCTACGAGCAGTACTTC
CDR3 protein: CAEAPGRGSYEQYF
J gene: TRBJ2-7
clone size: NA
V gene: TRBV2
D gene: NA

CDR3 DNA: TGTGCCAGCAGCCAGCCTTCCGAGGGGTTCTACGAGCAGTACTTC
CDR3 protein: CASSQPSEGFYEQYF
J gene: TRBJ2-7
clone size: NA
V gene: TRBV3-1
D gene: NA

CDR3 DNA: TGCAGTGCTAGGACAGGCCGCTCCTACGAGCAGTACTTC
CDR3 protein: CSARTGRSYEQYF
J gene: TRBJ2-7
clone size: many
V gene: TRBV20-1
D gene: NA

CDR3 DNA: TGTGCCAGCAGCTTATCCCACTATGGCTACACCTTC
CDR3 protein: CASSLSHYGYTF
J gene: TRBJ1-2
clone size: many
V gene: TRBV7-2
D gene: NA

CDR3 DNA: TGCGCCAGCAGCCCCCTCCCAGATGAAAAACTGTTTTTT
CDR3 protein: CASSPLPDEKLFF
J gene: TRBJ1-4
clone size: few
V gene: TRBV5-1
D gene: NA

CDR3 DNA: TGCAGTGCGGCCCGGACGGACCCTCGGGAGCAGTTCTTC
CDR3 protein: CSAARTDPREQFF
J gene: TRBJ2-1
clone size: many
V gene: TRBV20-1
D gene: NA

CDR3 DNA: TGTGCCAGCATGAGGGAACCTATGAGCAATCAGCCCCAGCATTTT
CDR3 protein: CASMREPMSNQPQHF
J gene: TRBJ1-5
clone size: NA
V gene: TRBV6-1
D gene: NA

CDR3 DNA: TGTGCCCGATCGCGAGGGTCCGGGGTTAACCAGCCCCAGCATTTT
CDR3 protein: CARSRGSGVNQPQHF
J gene: TRBJ1-5
clone size: NA
V gene: TRBV13
D gene: NA

CDR3 DNA: TGTGCCAGCACCAAAAGGGGACGGGTGCAGAACACTGAAGCTTTCTTT
CDR3 protein: CASTKRGRVQNTEAFF
J gene: TRBJ1-1
clone size: many
V gene: TRBV6-1
D gene: NA